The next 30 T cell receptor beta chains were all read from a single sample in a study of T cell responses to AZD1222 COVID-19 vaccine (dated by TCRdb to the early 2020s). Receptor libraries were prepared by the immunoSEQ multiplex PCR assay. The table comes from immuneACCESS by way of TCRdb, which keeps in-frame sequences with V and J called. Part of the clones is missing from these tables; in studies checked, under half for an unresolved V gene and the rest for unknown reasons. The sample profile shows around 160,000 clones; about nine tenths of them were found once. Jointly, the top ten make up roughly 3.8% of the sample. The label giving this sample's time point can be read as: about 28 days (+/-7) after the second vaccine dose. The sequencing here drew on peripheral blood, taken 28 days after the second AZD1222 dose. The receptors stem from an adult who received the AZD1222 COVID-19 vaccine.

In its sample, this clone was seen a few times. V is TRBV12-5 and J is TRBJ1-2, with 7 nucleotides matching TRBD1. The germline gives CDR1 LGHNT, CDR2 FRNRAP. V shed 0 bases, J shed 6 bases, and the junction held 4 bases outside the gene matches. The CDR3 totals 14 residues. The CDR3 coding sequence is TGTGCTAGTGGTTTGGTGGGGACAGTCCATGGCTACACCTTC. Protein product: CASGLVGTVHGYTF.

As DNA, the CDR3 is TGTGCCAGCAGCTTAGCCACTTTTCAGGGGGGGAATCAGCCCCAGCATTTT. It encodes CASSLATFQGGNQPQHF. The rearrangement links TRBV7-8 to TRBJ1-5, with TRBD1 matching 7 bases. V shed 0 bases and J 4 bases; nucleotides not matched to a gene: 9. CDR1 and CDR2 from the germline V gene are SGHVS and FQNEAQ. This CDR3 contains 17 residues.

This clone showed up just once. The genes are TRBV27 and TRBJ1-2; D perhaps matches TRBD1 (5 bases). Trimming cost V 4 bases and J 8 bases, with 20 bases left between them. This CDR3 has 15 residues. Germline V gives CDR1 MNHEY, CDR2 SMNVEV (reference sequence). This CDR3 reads CASSSPGRDFLGYTF. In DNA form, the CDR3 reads TGTGCCAGCAGTTCCCCGGGCAGGGATTTTTTGGGCTACACCTTC.

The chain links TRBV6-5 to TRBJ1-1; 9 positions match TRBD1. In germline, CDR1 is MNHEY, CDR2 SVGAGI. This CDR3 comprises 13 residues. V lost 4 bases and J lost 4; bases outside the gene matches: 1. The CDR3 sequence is CASSLQGATEAFF. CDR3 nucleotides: TGTGCCAGCAGTTTACAGGGGGCCACTGAAGCTTTCTTT.

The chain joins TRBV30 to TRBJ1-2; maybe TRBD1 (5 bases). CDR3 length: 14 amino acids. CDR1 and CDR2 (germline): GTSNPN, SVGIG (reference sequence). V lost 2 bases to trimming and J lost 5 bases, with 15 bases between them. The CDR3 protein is CAWSRQGAGYGYTF. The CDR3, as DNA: TGTGCCTGGAGTCGGCAGGGCGCAGGGTATGGCTACACCTTC.

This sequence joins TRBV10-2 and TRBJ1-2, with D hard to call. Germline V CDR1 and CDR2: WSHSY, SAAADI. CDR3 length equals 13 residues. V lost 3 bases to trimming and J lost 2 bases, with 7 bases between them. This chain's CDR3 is CASSDSGNYGYTF. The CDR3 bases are TGCGCCAGCAGTGACTCGGGCAACTATGGCTACACCTTC.

The CDR3 DNA reads as TGTGCCAGCAGCCAACAACGGAGCTATGGCTACACCTTC. Residues: CASSQQRSYGYTF. V gene TRBV3-1 (or the pseudogene TRBV3-2) combines with J gene TRBJ1-2, with D unclear. The CDR3 loop spans 13 amino acids. Deletions cut 2 bases from V and 4 bases from J, with 8 bases between. CDR1 and CDR2 (germline): LGHDT, YNNKEL (reference sequence).

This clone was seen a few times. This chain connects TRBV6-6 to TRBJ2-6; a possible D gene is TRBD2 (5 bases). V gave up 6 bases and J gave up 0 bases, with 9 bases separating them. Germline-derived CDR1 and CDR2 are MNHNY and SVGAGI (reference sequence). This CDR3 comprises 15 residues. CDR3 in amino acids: CASSLGSSGANVLTF. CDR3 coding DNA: TGTGCCAGCAGCCTGGGGAGCTCTGGGGCCAACGTCCTGACTTTC.

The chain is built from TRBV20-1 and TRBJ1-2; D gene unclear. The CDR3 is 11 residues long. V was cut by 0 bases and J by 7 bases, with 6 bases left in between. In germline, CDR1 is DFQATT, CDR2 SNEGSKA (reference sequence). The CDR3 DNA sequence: TGCAGTGCTAGAGAGAGACGTGGCTACACCTTC. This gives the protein CSARERRGYTF.

The CDR3 DNA is TGTGCCAGCAGCCAAAGGAGCACTAGTTCCCCGTACGAGTACTTC. Residues: CASSQRSTSSPYEYF. The V gene is TRBV3-1 (or the pseudogene TRBV3-2), the J gene TRBJ2-7; perhaps TRBD2 as D (5 bases). Germline CDR1 is LGHDT and CDR2 is YNNKEL (reference sequence). This CDR3 contains 15 residues. Trimming left V 2 bases short and J 11 bases short, with 22 bases between.

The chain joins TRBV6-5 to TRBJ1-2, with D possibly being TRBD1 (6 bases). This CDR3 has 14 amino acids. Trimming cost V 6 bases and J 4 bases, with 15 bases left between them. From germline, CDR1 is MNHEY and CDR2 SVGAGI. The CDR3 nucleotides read TGTGCCAGCAGCCCCTATGGGGGCAGCTATGGCTACACCTTC. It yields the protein CASSPYGGSYGYTF.

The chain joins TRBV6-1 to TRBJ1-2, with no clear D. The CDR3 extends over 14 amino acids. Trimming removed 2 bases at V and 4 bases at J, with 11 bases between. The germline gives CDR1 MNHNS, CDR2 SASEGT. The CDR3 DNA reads TGTGCCAGCAGTGAACGTTCCAGCTCCTATGGCTACACCTTC. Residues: CASSERSSSYGYTF.

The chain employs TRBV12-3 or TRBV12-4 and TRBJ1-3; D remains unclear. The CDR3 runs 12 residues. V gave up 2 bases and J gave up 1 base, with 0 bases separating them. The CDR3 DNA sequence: TGTGCCAGCAGTTTATCTGGAAACACCATATATTTT. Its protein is CASSLSGNTIYF.

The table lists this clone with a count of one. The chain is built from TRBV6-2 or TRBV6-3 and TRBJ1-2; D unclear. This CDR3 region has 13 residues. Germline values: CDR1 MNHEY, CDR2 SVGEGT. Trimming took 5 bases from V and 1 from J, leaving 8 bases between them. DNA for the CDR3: TGTGCCAGCAGTCAGCGATTTAACTATGGCTACACCTTC. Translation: CASSQRFNYGYTF.

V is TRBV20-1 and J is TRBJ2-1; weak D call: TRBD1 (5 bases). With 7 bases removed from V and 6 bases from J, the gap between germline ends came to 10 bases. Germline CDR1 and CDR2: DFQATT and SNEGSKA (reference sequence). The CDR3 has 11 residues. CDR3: CSVKGVNEQFF. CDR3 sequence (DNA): TGCAGTGTGAAAGGGGTCAATGAGCAGTTCTTC.

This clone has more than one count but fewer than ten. The CDR3 DNA follows: TGTGCCAGCACCCGGGGAGGGCGTGCGGAGACCCAGTACTTC. It specifies CASTRGGRAETQYF. The rearrangement uses TRBV6-5 and TRBJ2-5, with 7 bases matching TRBD2. Germline V gene sequence: CDR1 MNHEY, CDR2 SVGAGI. With 7 bases clipped from V and 5 bases from J, the junction kept 10 bases outside the gene matches. This CDR3 is 14 amino acids long.

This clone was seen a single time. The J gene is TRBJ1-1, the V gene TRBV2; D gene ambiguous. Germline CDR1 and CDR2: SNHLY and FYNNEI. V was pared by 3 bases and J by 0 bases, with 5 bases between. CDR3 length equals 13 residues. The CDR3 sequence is CASSDELNTEAFF. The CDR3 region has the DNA TGTGCCAGCAGTGACGAGTTGAACACTGAAGCTTTCTTT.

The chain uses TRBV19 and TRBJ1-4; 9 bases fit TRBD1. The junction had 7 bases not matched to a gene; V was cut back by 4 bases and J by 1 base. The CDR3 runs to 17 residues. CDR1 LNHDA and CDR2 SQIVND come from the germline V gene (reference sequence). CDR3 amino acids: CASSKGTGKVTNEKLFF. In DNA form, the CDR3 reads TGTGCCAGTAGTAAGGGGACAGGGAAAGTAACTAATGAAAAACTGTTTTTT. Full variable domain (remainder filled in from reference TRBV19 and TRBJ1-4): DGGITQSPKYLFRKEGQNVTLSCEQNLNHDAMYWYRQDPGQGLRLIYYSQIVNDFQKGDIAEGYSVSREKKESFPLTVTSAQKNPTAFYLCASSKGTGKVTNEKLFFGSGTQLSVL.

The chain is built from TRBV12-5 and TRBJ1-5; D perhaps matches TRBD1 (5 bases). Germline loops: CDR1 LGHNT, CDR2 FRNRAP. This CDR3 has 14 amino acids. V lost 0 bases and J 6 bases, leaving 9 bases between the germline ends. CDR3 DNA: TGTGCTAGTGGTTTGGTTACGGGGGTTCAGCCCCAGCATTTT. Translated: CASGLVTGVQPQHF.

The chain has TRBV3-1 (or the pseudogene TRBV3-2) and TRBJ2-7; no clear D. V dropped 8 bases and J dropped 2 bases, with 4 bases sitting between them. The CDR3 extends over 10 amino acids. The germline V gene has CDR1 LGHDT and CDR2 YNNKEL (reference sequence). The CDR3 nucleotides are TGTGCCAGCGGCACCTACGAGCAGTACTTC. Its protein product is CASGTYEQYF.

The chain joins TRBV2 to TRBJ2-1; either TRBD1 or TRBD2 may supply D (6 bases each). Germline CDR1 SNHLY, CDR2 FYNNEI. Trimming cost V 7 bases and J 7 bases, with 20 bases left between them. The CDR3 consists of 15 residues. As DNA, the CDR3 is TGTGCCAGCATTGGGGCGGGACAAGTAGGAAATGAGCAGTTCTTC. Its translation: CASIGAGQVGNEQFF.

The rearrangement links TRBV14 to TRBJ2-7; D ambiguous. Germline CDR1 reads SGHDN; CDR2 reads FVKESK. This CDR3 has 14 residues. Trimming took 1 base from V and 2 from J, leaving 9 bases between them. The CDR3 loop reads CASSQVEFPYEQYF. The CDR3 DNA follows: TGTGCCAGCAGCCAAGTTGAGTTCCCCTACGAGCAGTACTTC.

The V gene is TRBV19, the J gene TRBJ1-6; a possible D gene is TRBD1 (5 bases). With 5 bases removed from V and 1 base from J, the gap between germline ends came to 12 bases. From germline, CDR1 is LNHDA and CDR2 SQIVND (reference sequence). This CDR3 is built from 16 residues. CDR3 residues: CASSGLGGSYNSPLHF. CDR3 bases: TGTGCCAGTAGTGGTCTTGGGGGATCCTATAATTCACCCCTCCACTTT.

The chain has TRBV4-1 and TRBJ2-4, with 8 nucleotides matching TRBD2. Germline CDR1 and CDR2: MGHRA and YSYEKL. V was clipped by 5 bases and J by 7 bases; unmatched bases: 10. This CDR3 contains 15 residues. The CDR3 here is CASSGRAGVGNIQYF. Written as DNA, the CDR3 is TGCGCCAGCAGCGGTCGAGCGGGGGTCGGGAACATTCAGTACTTC.

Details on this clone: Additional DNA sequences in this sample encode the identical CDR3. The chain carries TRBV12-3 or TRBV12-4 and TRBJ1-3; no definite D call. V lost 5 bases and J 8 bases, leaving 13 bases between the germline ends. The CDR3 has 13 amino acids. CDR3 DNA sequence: TGTGCCAGCAGTACTTTGTTGGCGGACACCATATATTTT. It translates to CASSTLLADTIYF.

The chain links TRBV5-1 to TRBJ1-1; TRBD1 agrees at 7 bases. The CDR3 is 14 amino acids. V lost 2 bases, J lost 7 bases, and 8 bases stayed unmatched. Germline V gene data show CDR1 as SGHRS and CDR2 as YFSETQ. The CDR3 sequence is CASSFRQGVFEAFF. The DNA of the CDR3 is TGCGCCAGCAGCTTCAGACAGGGAGTTTTTGAAGCTTTCTTT.

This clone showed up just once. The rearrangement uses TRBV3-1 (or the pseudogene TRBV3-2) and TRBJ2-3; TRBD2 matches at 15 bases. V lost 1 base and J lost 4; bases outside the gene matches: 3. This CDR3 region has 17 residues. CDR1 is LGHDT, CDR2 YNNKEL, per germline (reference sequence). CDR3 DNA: TGTGCCAGCAGCCAAGGAGGACTAGCGGGAGGGGCAGATACGCAGTATTTT. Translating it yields CASSQGGLAGGADTQYF.

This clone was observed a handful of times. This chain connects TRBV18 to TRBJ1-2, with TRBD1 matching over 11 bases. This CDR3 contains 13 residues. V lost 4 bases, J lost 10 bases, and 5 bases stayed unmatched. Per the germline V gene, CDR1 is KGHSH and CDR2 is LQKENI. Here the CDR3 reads CASSLSGQGDYTF. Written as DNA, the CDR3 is TGTGCCAGCTCACTTTCGGGACAGGGGGACTACACCTTC.

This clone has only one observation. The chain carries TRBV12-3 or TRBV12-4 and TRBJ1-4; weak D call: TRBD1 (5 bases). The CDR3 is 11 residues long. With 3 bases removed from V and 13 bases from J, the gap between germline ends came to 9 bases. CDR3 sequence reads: CASSFGGGLFF. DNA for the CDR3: TGTGCCAGCAGTTTCGGCGGGGGACTGTTTTTT.

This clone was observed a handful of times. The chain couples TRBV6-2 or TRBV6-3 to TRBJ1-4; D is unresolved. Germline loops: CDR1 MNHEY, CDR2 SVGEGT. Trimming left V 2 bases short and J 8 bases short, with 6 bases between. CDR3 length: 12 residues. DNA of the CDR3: TGTGCCAGCAGTTACCACGGGGAAAAACTGTTTTTT. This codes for CASSYHGEKLFF.